The 29 T cell receptor beta chains reported below all come from one sample, sequenced in a study of vaccination effects on CD4 cells after COVID-19. These receptors have no identified antigens. Using immunoSEQ multiplex PCR, the repertoire was profiled, and TCRdb retains in-frame clones only, with some absent. In the table there are 65,000 or so clones, around 69% of which are singletons. ViraFEST assay sequencing came after antigen-specific CD4+ T cells were expanded with viral peptide pools. After around 10 days in culture, the CD4+ T cells were isolated. Nucleocapsid antibodies stayed negative before and after vaccination, showing no earlier SARS-CoV-2 infection. The input for sequencing was CD4+ T cells from PBMCs cultured with HCoV-NL63 spike peptides, taken before COVID-19 vaccination. These receptors were obtained from a human donor who received a COVID-19 vaccine.

V gene TRBV6-6 combines with J gene TRBJ1-1; TRBD1 matches at 10 bases. The germline gives CDR1 MNHNY, CDR2 SVGAGI (reference sequence). CDR3 length equals 14 residues. V was clipped by 6 bases and J by 5 bases; unmatched bases: 6. CDR3 sequence: CASSRQGARTEAFF. DNA for the CDR3: TGTGCCAGCAGCCGACAGGGGGCCCGAACTGAAGCTTTCTTT.

V and J are TRBV7-3 and TRBJ2-3; 13 nucleotides match TRBD2. CDR1 is SGHTA, CDR2 FQGTGA, per germline. Germline trimming cut 4 bases from V and 6 bases from J; bases unmatched to any gene: 4. This CDR3 is built from 15 residues. CDR3 residues: CASSSLAGGLDTQYF. CDR3 nucleotides: TGTGCCAGCAGCTCACTAGCGGGGGGGCTGGATACGCAGTATTTT.

The J gene is TRBJ1-3, the V gene TRBV30, with D possibly being TRBD1 (6 bases). The CDR3 spans 13 residues. V shed 2 bases and J shed 4 bases, with 9 bases lying between them. The germline gives CDR1 GTSNPN, CDR2 SVGIG (reference sequence). CDR3 amino acids: CAWSIGQGNTIYF. CDR3 nucleotides: TGTGCCTGGAGTATCGGACAGGGAAACACCATATATTTT.

This chain uses TRBV11-2 with TRBJ2-4; 9 bases are shared with TRBD2. Germline CDR1 is SGHAT and CDR2 is FQNNGV. The CDR3 length is 15 residues. The trim removed 4 bases at V and 7 bases at J, leaving 8 bases unmatched. In nucleotides, the CDR3 is TGTGCCAGCAGCTCACGGACTAGCGAAGTGAACATTCAGTACTTC. It is translated as CASSSRTSEVNIQYF. The full variable domain, rest sourced from reference TRBV11-2 and TRBJ2-4, is EAGVAQSPRYKIIEKRQSVAFWCNPISGHATLYWYQQILGQGPKLLIQFQNNGVVDDSQLPKDRFSAERLKGVDSTLKIQPAKLEDSAVYLCASSSRTSEVNIQYFGAGTRLSVL.

The chain recombines TRBV3-1 (or the pseudogene TRBV3-2) with TRBJ1-3; 9 bases map to TRBD1. Trimming cost V 4 bases and J 4 bases; bases outside gene matches: 5. CDR3 length: 15 amino acids. Germline V gene lookup returns CDR1 LGHDT and CDR2 YNNKEL (reference sequence). CDR3 DNA sequence: TGTGCCAGCAGCCCGGGACAGGGAGACGGAAACACCATATATTTT. Translating gives CASSPGQGDGNTIYF.

The chain employs TRBV7-9 and TRBJ2-1; D is uncertain. Germline CDR1 is SEHNR and CDR2 is FQNEAQ (reference sequence). The CDR3 length is 12 residues. Trimming took 2 bases from V and 8 from J, leaving 7 bases between them. CDR3 in DNA: TGTGCCAGCAGCTTAATTAGTGATGAGCAGTTCTTC. Its protein product is CASSLISDEQFF. The variable domain in full, with the rest retrieved from reference TRBV7-9 and TRBJ2-1, is DTGVSQNPRHKITKRGQNVTFRCDPISEHNRLYWYRQTLGQGPEFLTYFQNEAQLEKSRLLSDRFSAERPKGSFSTLEIQRTEQGDSAMYLCASSLISDEQFFGPGTRLTVL.

The CDR3 spells CASSPILGGGSYNEQFF. The CDR3, as DNA: TGTGCCAGCTCACCGATTCTCGGGGGGGGCTCCTACAATGAGCAGTTCTTC. J is TRBJ2-1 and V is TRBV18; 8 bases agree with TRBD2. Unmatched junction bases numbered 7, after V lost 3 bases and J lost 0 bases. Germline V lookup: CDR1 KGHSH, CDR2 LQKENI. CDR3 length: 17 residues.

The chain is built from TRBV7-3 and TRBJ2-2; no definite D call. This CDR3 spans 13 amino acids. Germline assignment: CDR1 SGHTA and CDR2 FQGTGA. Trimming shortened V by 2 bases and J by 7 bases, and 8 bases separated the two germline ends. The CDR3 reads CASSLGPDGELFF. The CDR3 region has the DNA TGTGCCAGCAGCTTAGGACCAGACGGGGAGCTGTTTTTT.

V is TRBV6-6 and J is TRBJ2-5; 7 bases align to TRBD1. J lost 4 bases, V lost 7 bases, and 6 bases had no gene match. CDR3 size: 13 residues. The germline V gene has CDR1 MNHNY and CDR2 SVGAGI (reference sequence). CDR3 region: CASTSQGRETQYF. The CDR3 DNA follows: TGTGCCAGCACCTCACAGGGGAGAGAGACCCAGTACTTC.

The chain recombines TRBV19 with TRBJ2-3; 8 nucleotides agree with TRBD1. Germline V gives CDR1 LNHDA, CDR2 SQIVND (reference sequence). This CDR3 is built from 15 residues. Trimming removed 7 bases from V and 0 bases from J; junction bases left unmatched: 6. The CDR3 sequence: CASKRQGASTDTQYF. CDR3 bases: TGTGCCAGTAAACGGCAGGGGGCTAGCACAGATACGCAGTATTTT.

The rearrangement links TRBV5-1 to TRBJ2-3; TRBD2 agrees at 9 bases. The CDR3 length is 15 residues. Germline values: CDR1 SGHRS, CDR2 YFSETQ. J was trimmed by 4 bases and V by 0 bases; bases with no gene match: 3. CDR3 DNA: TGCGCCAGCAGCTTGGTTGGCGGGGGGGCAGATACGCAGTATTTT. The encoded protein is CASSLVGGGADTQYF.

This clone has a single count. This chain uses TRBV6-5 with TRBJ2-7; 7 positions agree with TRBD1. V was clipped by 5 bases and J by 9 bases; unmatched bases: 10. This CDR3 has 13 residues. Germline values: CDR1 MNHEY, CDR2 SVGAGI. The CDR3 protein is CASSRQGVISQYV. The CDR3 DNA reads as TGTGCCAGCAGTCGACAGGGTGTGATATCGCAGTACGTC.

The genes are TRBV18 and TRBJ2-1; D possibly uses TRBD1 or TRBD2 (6 bases each). CDR1 and CDR2 (germline): KGHSH, LQKENI. There are 15 residues in the CDR3. V was trimmed by 3 bases and J by 8 bases, leaving 17 bases between them. This CDR3 is CASSPVRTASDEQFF. In nucleotides, the CDR3 is TGTGCCAGCTCACCCGTTAGGACAGCTAGCGATGAGCAGTTCTTC.

The chain joins TRBV4-3 to TRBJ1-5; no clear D. The CDR3 has 17 residues. The germline gives CDR1 LGHNA, CDR2 YSLEER. The ends were cut back, 1 base at V and 4 bases at J, with 17 bases in the middle. The CDR3 DNA follows: TGCGCCAGCAGCCAAGGTCTCGATCGGTGGTGGAATCAGCCCCAGCATTTT. Its protein product is CASSQGLDRWWNQPQHF.

DNA for the CDR3: TGTGCCAGCAGCCCACTCGGGGGGGACAGGTCCTACGAGCAGTACGTC. Translation: CASSPLGGDRSYEQYV. The V gene is TRBV6-6, the J gene TRBJ2-7, with D perhaps assigned TRBD1 or TRBD2 (8 bases each). Germline V gives CDR1 MNHNY, CDR2 SVGAGI (reference sequence). CDR3 length: 16 amino acids. The V and J ends lost 6 bases and 1 base respectively, with 19 bases between them.

This chain uses TRBV28 with TRBJ1-1; D unresolved. The CDR3 is made up of 12 amino acids. V lost 5 bases to trimming and J lost 7 bases, with 11 bases between them. Germline assignment: CDR1 MDHEN and CDR2 SYDVKM. The CDR3 sequence: CASSPLPYEAFF. The CDR3 bases are TGTGCCAGCAGTCCCCTCCCCTATGAAGCTTTCTTT.

This clone was seen only once. This chain links TRBV30 with TRBJ2-1; tentatively, D is TRBD2 (5 bases). Germline V lookup: CDR1 GTSNPN, CDR2 SVGIG (reference sequence). Trimming removed 0 bases from V and 8 bases from J, with 20 bases in between. The CDR3 is made up of 16 amino acids. CDR3: CAWSVIRSRGFDEQFF. CDR3 DNA sequence: TGTGCCTGGAGTGTGATCAGATCTCGGGGATTCGATGAGCAGTTCTTC.

The sample holds one count of this clone. The chain combines TRBV6-5 with TRBJ1-3, with D unclear. The CDR3 runs to 13 residues. V shed 11 bases and J shed 2 bases, with 13 bases lying between them. Germline V gives CDR1 MNHEY, CDR2 SVGAGI. The CDR3 sequence is CAGREMTGNTIYF. The CDR3 DNA reads as TGTGCCGGAAGGGAAATGACTGGAAACACCATATATTTT.

The CDR3, as DNA: TGTGCCAGCAGCCCCTCTACAGGGACAGCTAACTATGGCTACACCTTC. Translating it yields CASSPSTGTANYGYTF. The V gene is TRBV3-1 (or the pseudogene TRBV3-2), the J gene TRBJ1-2; 7 nucleotides align to TRBD1. The J segment lost 0 bases and the V segment lost 4 bases, leaving 8 bases of the junction unmatched. This CDR3 region has 16 residues. Germline V CDR1 and CDR2: LGHDT, YNNKEL (reference sequence).

This clone has more than one count but fewer than ten. This rearrangement joins TRBV6-5 to TRBJ1-2; D not certain. Germline-derived CDR1 and CDR2 are MNHEY and SVGAGI. This CDR3 contains 13 residues. V lost 5 bases and J lost 4, with 11 bases in between. The CDR3 is CASSPFQIYGYTF. CDR3 coding DNA: TGTGCCAGCAGTCCGTTCCAGATCTATGGCTACACCTTC.

This chain uses TRBV27 with TRBJ2-5; D may be TRBD1 (5 bases). V lost 6 bases and J 0 bases, leaving 17 bases between the germline ends. Germline V gene sequence: CDR1 MNHEY, CDR2 SMNVEV (reference sequence). This CDR3 is 16 amino acids long. CDR3 DNA sequence: TGTGCCAGCAGCCCTAACAGGTACGGGTACCAAGAGACCCAGTACTTC. Its translation is CASSPNRYGYQETQYF.

This clone came up once. The chain combines TRBV30 with TRBJ2-5; D may match TRBD1 or TRBD2 (5 bases each). The CDR3 is 15 amino acids. With 0 bases removed from V and 7 bases from J, the gap between germline ends came to 18 bases. CDR1 GTSNPN and CDR2 SVGIG come from the germline V gene (reference sequence). This chain's CDR3 is CAWSVIQGPQGTQYF. The CDR3 region has the DNA TGTGCCTGGAGTGTAATTCAGGGACCCCAGGGGACCCAGTACTTC.

The V and J genes are TRBV27 and TRBJ2-7; D possibly corresponds to TRBD1 (5 bases). CDR3 length equals 15 residues. Germline V gene data show CDR1 as MNHEY and CDR2 as SMNVEV (reference sequence). V lost 2 bases to trimming and J lost 3 bases, with 14 bases between them. The CDR3 here is CASSLTGYRIYEQYV. The CDR3 DNA reads as TGTGCCAGCAGTTTAACCGGGTACAGGATCTACGAGCAGTACGTC.

The chain couples TRBV10-2 to TRBJ2-1; 11 nucleotides agree with TRBD2. Germline CDR1 reads WSHSY; CDR2 reads SAAADI. Germline trimming cut 6 bases from V and 10 bases from J; bases unmatched to any gene: 8. The CDR3 runs 14 residues. The CDR3 region is CASRLAGGPLEQFF. The CDR3 bases are TGCGCCAGCAGATTAGCGGGGGGGCCTTTAGAGCAGTTCTTC.

The rearrangement joins TRBV19 to TRBJ2-3; 8 bases agree with TRBD2. With V trimmed by 6 bases and J by 4 bases, 9 bases remained unmatched. This CDR3 comprises 15 residues. Germline V gene data show CDR1 as LNHDA and CDR2 as SQIVND (reference sequence). This CDR3 reads CASRTGTSNADTQYF. The CDR3 bases are TGTGCCAGTAGAACCGGGACTAGTAATGCAGATACGCAGTATTTT.

The V call is TRBV28, the J call TRBJ2-1; possible D gene TRBD1, 5 bases. The germline CDR1 and CDR2 sequences are MDHEN and SYDVKM. The CDR3 consists of 12 residues. The V and J ends lost 8 bases and 9 bases respectively, with 14 bases between them. The CDR3 region is CASGPGYGEQFF. As DNA, the CDR3 is TGTGCCAGCGGGCCAGGGTATGGTGAGCAGTTCTTC.

This chain links TRBV5-6 with TRBJ2-2; a weak D match, TRBD1 (5 bases). Trimming removed 1 base from V and 7 bases from J, with 14 bases in between. Per the germline V gene, CDR1 is SGHDT and CDR2 is YYEEEE. This CDR3 comprises 15 residues. The chain's CDR3 is CASSLFNGAGGELFF. The CDR3 region has the DNA TGTGCCAGCAGCTTGTTTAATGGGGCAGGCGGGGAGCTGTTTTTT. Supplemented by reference TRBV5-6 and TRBJ2-2, the full variable domain reads DAGVTQSPTHLIKTRGQQVTLRCSPKSGHDTVSWYQQALGQGPQFIFQYYEEEERQRGNFPDRFSGHQFPNYSSELNVNALLLGDSALYLCASSLFNGAGGELFFGEGSRLTVL.

The V call is TRBV6-5, the J call TRBJ1-4, with D possibly being TRBD1 (6 bases). The CDR3 covers 16 residues. The germline CDR1 and CDR2 sequences are MNHEY and SVGAGI. Trimming cost V 1 base and J 4 bases, with 13 bases left between them. The chain's CDR3 is CASSYFRDTINEKLFF. The CDR3, as DNA: TGTGCCAGCAGTTACTTCCGGGACACCATTAATGAAAAACTGTTTTTT.

The V gene is TRBV6-5, the J gene TRBJ1-4; the D gene is possibly TRBD1 (5 bases). This CDR3 has 15 residues. Germline V gives CDR1 MNHEY, CDR2 SVGAGI. Trimming left V 0 bases short and J 5 bases short, with 10 bases between. The CDR3 sequence is CASSYSGRINEKLFF. The CDR3 nucleotides are TGTGCCAGCAGTTACTCGGGACGGATAAATGAAAAACTGTTTTTT.